Presented here are 27 T cell receptor beta chains from one specimen sequenced in a study of CD8+ T cells in alopecia areata. Sequencing used cDNA as its template, made by extracting RNA and reverse transcribing it. Generated by immunoSEQ multiplex PCR, the TCRdb table keeps only in-frame clones and is missing some. The sample includes more than 90,000 clones, approximately 38% of them seen just once. Sequenced input: CD4+ T cells sorted from blood. These receptors came from a human donor with alopecia areata.

The sample holds a few counts of this clone. An end of the junction does not agree with germline; a read error may underlie this. The V gene is TRBV4-1, the J gene TRBJ2-5; D is ambiguous. The CDR3 contains 13 residues. CDR1 is MGHRA and CDR2 is YSYEKL in the germline V gene. As DNA, the CDR3 is TGTGCCAGCAGCCGTAATCACCAAGAGACCCAGTACTTC. It yields the protein CASSRNHQETQYF.

This clone has a single count. The chain couples TRBV15 to TRBJ1-2; D ambiguous. The germline gives CDR1 LNHNV, CDR2 YYDKDF (reference sequence). Trimming removed 0 bases from V and 6 bases from J, with 8 bases in between. The CDR3 has 13 amino acids. The CDR3 DNA reads as TGTGCCACCAGCAGAGACCAATGGGATGGCTACACCTTC. This encodes CATSRDQWDGYTF.

In its sample, this clone was seen a few times. The rearrangement links TRBV7-2 to TRBJ2-6; TRBD1 is a possible D gene (5 bases). This CDR3 has 15 amino acids. Germline V gene lookup returns CDR1 SGHTA and CDR2 FQGNSA. The germline V and J ends were trimmed by 5 bases and 2 bases, with 10 bases remaining between them. Here the CDR3 DNA reads TGTGCCAGCAGCCTCCAGGGTGCTGGGGCCAACGTCCTGACTTTC. Translated: CASSLQGAGANVLTF.

This clone was seen a few times. V usage is TRBV2 and J usage is TRBJ1-6; possibly TRBD1 for D (5 bases). Germline V CDR1 and CDR2: SNHLY, FYNNEI. With 8 bases removed from V and 6 bases from J, the gap between germline ends came to 14 bases. This CDR3 is 14 amino acids long. The CDR3 DNA sequence: TGTGCCAGCGGAGGGGCGAGGCTTAATTCACCCCTCCACTTT. Translated: CASGGARLNSPLHF. Based on the CDR3 plus reference TRBV2 and TRBJ1-6, the full variable domain is EPEVTQTPSHQVTQMGQEVILRCVPISNHLYFYWYRQILGQKVEFLVSFYNNEISEKSEIFDDQFSVERPDGSNFTLKIRSTKLEDSAMYFCASGGARLNSPLHFGNGTRLTVT.

This chain links TRBV6-5 with TRBJ1-5; D not resolved. CDR3 length: 15 amino acids. The V gene lost 6 bases and the J gene lost 3 bases, with 15 bases spanning the gap. CDR1 MNHEY and CDR2 SVGAGI come from the germline V gene. This CDR3 is CASSWEGGSNQPQHF. CDR3 nucleotide sequence: TGTGCCAGCAGCTGGGAGGGAGGGTCCAATCAGCCCCAGCATTTT.

The chain has TRBV30 and TRBJ2-2; weak D call: TRBD1 (6 bases). Germline-derived CDR1 and CDR2 are GTSNPN and SVGIG (reference sequence). The CDR3 has 15 amino acids. V lost 1 base and J 6 bases, leaving 15 bases between the germline ends. The CDR3 protein is CAWSEGDIWSGELFF. In DNA, the CDR3 is TGTGCCTGGAGTGAGGGGGACATTTGGTCCGGGGAGCTGTTTTTT. Full variable domain (outside the CDR3, taken from reference TRBV30 and TRBJ2-2): SQTIHQWPATLVQPVGSPLSLECTVEGTSNPNLYWYRQAAGRGLQLLFYSVGIGQISSEVPQNLSASRPQDRQFILSSKKLLLSDSGFYLCAWSEGDIWSGELFFGEGSRLTVL.

The genes are TRBV4-1 and TRBJ2-1; D is perhaps TRBD1 or TRBD2 (5 bases each). The CDR3 has 16 residues. V was cut by 0 bases and J by 9 bases, with 18 bases left in between. Germline CDR1 and CDR2: MGHRA and YSYEKL. The CDR3 DNA reads as TGCGCCAGCAGCCAAGATCTTTACCAAGGGGACGGTGAGCAGTTCTTC. This sequence encodes CASSQDLYQGDGEQFF.

The V call is TRBV29-1, the J call TRBJ2-3; 10 nucleotides match TRBD2. The J segment lost 4 bases and the V segment lost 4 bases, leaving 8 bases of the junction unmatched. This CDR3 is 15 amino acids long. Per the germline V gene, CDR1 is SQVTM and CDR2 is ANQGSEA. CDR3 sequence reads: CSVGRLAGVSDTQYF. For the CDR3, the DNA is TGCAGCGTTGGTAGGCTAGCGGGAGTGTCAGATACGCAGTATTTT.

The rearrangement links TRBV29-1 to TRBJ1-1; no clear D gene. CDR3 size: 13 residues. The V gene lost 7 bases and the J gene lost 5 bases, with 17 bases spanning the gap. Per germline, CDR1 SQVTM and CDR2 ANQGSEA. This chain's CDR3 is CSALTLAGTEAFF. The CDR3 DNA reads TGCAGCGCTCTGACATTGGCAGGAACTGAAGCTTTCTTT.

This clone has just a few counts. The J gene is TRBJ1-4, the V gene TRBV6-6; D unclear. The CDR3 covers 12 residues. The V end was cut by 5 bases, the J end by 13 bases, with 14 bases between. Germline CDR1 and CDR2: MNHNY and SVGAGI (reference sequence). The CDR3 DNA is TGTGCCAGCAGTGGCATCCCGCACGGACTGTTTTTT. This translates into CASSGIPHGLFF.

This rearrangement joins TRBV15 to TRBJ2-1, with a possible D match to TRBD2 (6 bases). V was trimmed by 3 bases and J by 6 bases, leaving 21 bases between them. This CDR3 spans 17 amino acids. CDR1 is LNHNV and CDR2 is YYDKDF in the germline V gene (reference sequence). The CDR3 region is CATSRPRGPEGGNEQFF. The CDR3 nucleotides read TGTGCCACCAGCAGGCCCCGTGGGCCCGAGGGAGGCAATGAGCAGTTCTTC.

This clone was counted ten times or more. V usage is TRBV28 and J usage is TRBJ1-2; D remains unclear. Germline V gene data show CDR1 as MDHEN and CDR2 as SYDVKM. The CDR3 runs 15 residues. The V gene lost 5 bases and the J gene lost 8 bases, with 21 bases spanning the gap. The chain's CDR3 is CASSPGPGPGYGYTF. The CDR3 DNA sequence: TGTGCCAGCAGTCCCGGCCCTGGACCGGGATACGGCTACACCTTC.

The V and J genes are TRBV6-5 and TRBJ1-5; D is ambiguous. CDR1 MNHEY and CDR2 SVGAGI come from the germline V gene. There are 13 residues in the CDR3. V was pared by 6 bases and J by 2 bases, with 8 bases between. The CDR3 sequence is CASRLTGNQPQHF. For the CDR3, the DNA is TGTGCCAGCAGGCTAACTGGCAATCAGCCCCAGCATTTT.

This clone was seen a handful of times. The chain links TRBV4-3 to TRBJ2-5; 7 positions agree with TRBD2. The CDR3 has 18 residues. CDR1 is LGHNA and CDR2 is YSLEER in the germline V gene. The J segment lost 6 bases and the V segment lost 0 bases, leaving 16 bases of the junction unmatched. The CDR3 protein is CASSQEGRADELSKTQYF. In DNA, the CDR3 is TGCGCCAGCAGCCAAGAGGGGAGGGCGGACGAGCTCTCGAAGACCCAGTACTTC.

This chain uses TRBV30 with TRBJ2-5; maybe TRBD2 (5 bases). There are 14 residues in the CDR3. Per germline, CDR1 GTSNPN and CDR2 SVGIG (reference sequence). Trimming left V 1 base short and J 1 base short, with 10 bases between. This CDR3 is CAWSEKRSQETQYF. The CDR3, as DNA: TGTGCCTGGAGTGAGAAGCGGAGCCAAGAGACCCAGTACTTC. Using reference TRBV30 and TRBJ2-5 for the parts outside the CDR3, the full variable domain is SQTIHQWPATLVQPVGSPLSLECTVEGTSNPNLYWYRQAAGRGLQLLFYSVGIGQISSEVPQNLSASRPQDRQFILSSKKLLLSDSGFYLCAWSEKRSQETQYFGPGTRLLVL.

This clone was picked up a small number of times. The chain is built from TRBV11-1 and TRBJ2-7; D possibly corresponds to TRBD1 (5 bases). Germline V gives CDR1 SGHAT, CDR2 FQDESV (reference sequence). The CDR3 runs to 14 residues. V shed 5 bases and J shed 3 bases, with 14 bases lying between them. This CDR3 reads CASSIGAGRYEQYF. In DNA form, the CDR3 reads TGTGCCAGCAGCATAGGGGCAGGGCGCTACGAGCAGTACTTC.

V and J are TRBV7-3 and TRBJ2-6; D gene ambiguous. The V end was cut by 4 bases, the J end by 5 bases, with 12 bases between. The CDR3 spans 15 residues. The V gene's germline CDR1 is SGHTA and CDR2 FQGTGA. The CDR3 region is CASSSGTRWANVLTF. CDR3 in DNA: TGTGCCAGCAGCTCCGGAACGCGGTGGGCCAACGTCCTGACTTTC.

The rearrangement uses TRBV28 and TRBJ2-7; D is perhaps TRBD1 (7 bases). The CDR3 extends over 12 amino acids. V lost 10 bases to trimming and J lost 11 bases, with 21 bases between them. From germline, CDR1 is MDHEN and CDR2 SYDVKM. The CDR3 protein is CATEGGGGRKYF. The CDR3 DNA is TGTGCCACCGAAGGTGGAGGGGGCAGGAAGTACTTC.

The chain carries TRBV30 and TRBJ1-1, with TRBD1 as a possible D gene (5 bases). Germline loops: CDR1 GTSNPN, CDR2 SVGIG (reference sequence). The CDR3 covers 13 residues. The germline V and J ends were trimmed by 4 bases and 7 bases, with 16 bases remaining between them. The CDR3 protein is CAWTRGLSFEAFF. CDR3 nucleotide sequence: TGTGCCTGGACCCGGGGACTAAGTTTTGAAGCTTTCTTT. Using reference TRBV30 and TRBJ1-1 for the parts outside the CDR3, the full variable domain is SQTIHQWPATLVQPVGSPLSLECTVEGTSNPNLYWYRQAAGRGLQLLFYSVGIGQISSEVPQNLSASRPQDRQFILSSKKLLLSDSGFYLCAWTRGLSFEAFFGQGTRLTVV.

This chain connects TRBV18 to TRBJ1-2, with D perhaps TRBD1 (5 bases). V was cut by 6 bases and J by 0 bases, with 8 bases left in between. There are 13 residues in the CDR3. CDR1 is KGHSH, CDR2 LQKENI, per germline. The CDR3 loop is CASSPDTNYGYTF. In nucleotides, the CDR3 is TGTGCCAGCTCCCCGGACACTAACTATGGCTACACCTTC.

The chain employs TRBV7-2 and TRBJ2-5; 8 nucleotides align to TRBD2. With V trimmed by 0 bases and J by 9 bases, 9 bases remained unmatched. CDR3 length: 15 amino acids. CDR1 SGHTA and CDR2 FQGNSA come from the germline V gene. The chain's CDR3 is CASSLASSTGGAQYF. The DNA for the CDR3 is TGTGCCAGCAGCTTAGCCAGTAGCACGGGAGGGGCCCAGTACTTC. Filled out from reference TRBV7-2 and TRBJ2-5, the complete variable domain reads GAGVSQSPSNKVTEKGKDVELRCDPISGHTALYWYRQSLGQGLEFLIYFQGNSAPDKSGLPSDRFSAERTGGSVSTLTIQRTQQEDSAVYLCASSLASSTGGAQYFGPGTRLLVL.

The chain combines TRBV28 with TRBJ2-5, with D uncertain. V was clipped by 4 bases and J by 4 bases, with 4 bases between them. CDR1 MDHEN and CDR2 SYDVKM come from the germline V gene. CDR3 length: 11 residues. The CDR3 here is CASSSGETQYF. CDR3 in DNA: TGTGCCAGCAGTTCCGGAGAGACCCAGTACTTC.

V usage is TRBV4-3 and J usage is TRBJ2-5; 10 bases line up with TRBD2. CDR1 and CDR2 (germline): LGHNA, YSLEER. Trimming at V came to 4 bases and at J to 4 bases, leaving 3 bases not matched to a gene. The CDR3 consists of 14 residues. CDR3 DNA: TGCGCCAGCAGCCGCGGACTAGCGGTAGAGACCCAGTACTTC. It encodes CASSRGLAVETQYF.

The chain recombines TRBV29-1 with TRBJ1-2, with 11 bases identical to TRBD1. This CDR3 contains 14 residues. The trim removed 2 bases at V and 7 bases at J, leaving 6 bases unmatched. Germline loops: CDR1 SQVTM, CDR2 ANQGSEA. The CDR3 DNA reads as TGCAGCGTTGAATCGGGACAGGGGGTTTTTGGCTACACCTTC. Translated: CSVESGQGVFGYTF.

V usage is TRBV7-3 and J usage is TRBJ2-5, with TRBD2 identical over 8 bases. This CDR3 is built from 16 residues. The junction had 8 bases not matched to a gene; V was cut back by 3 bases and J by 2 bases. The V gene's germline CDR1 is SGHTA and CDR2 FQGTGA. CDR3 sequence (DNA): TGTGCCAGCAGCTTTCCGGGCGGGAGGAGTCAAGAGACCCAGTACTTC. Protein sequence: CASSFPGGRSQETQYF.

The J gene is TRBJ2-6, the V gene TRBV5-6; D ambiguous. CDR3 size: 14 residues. From germline, CDR1 is SGHDT and CDR2 YYEEEE. V was cut by 2 bases and J by 1 base, with 4 bases left in between. In DNA form, the CDR3 reads TGTGCCAGCAGCTTCGGGTCTGGGGCCAACGTCCTGACTTTC. As protein: CASSFGSGANVLTF.

The J gene is TRBJ1-2, the V gene TRBV9; 7 bases fit TRBD1. Germline V gives CDR1 SGDLS, CDR2 YYNGEE. The CDR3 spans 14 residues. V was pared by 0 bases and J by 6 bases, with 5 bases of the junction left unmatched. CDR3 sequence reads: CASSVVPRGDGYTF. Here the CDR3 DNA reads TGTGCCAGCAGCGTAGTTCCCAGGGGGGATGGCTACACCTTC.